Reported below is one TCR beta chain. Some clones are missing from TCRdb's copy, which holds only in-frame ones; the method was immunoSEQ multiplex PCR. Of roughly 110,000 clones detected, approximately 89% appear once; the ten largest clones hold approximately 1.1%. The data are from a study of OX40 agonist ivuxolimab in advanced cancers. Overall study: At 0.01 to 10 mg/kg, ivuxolimab was administered intravenously to patients every 2 weeks.

This CDR3 is built from 15 residues. Germline CDR1 is LGHNA and CDR2 is YSLEER. V shed 1 base and J 4 bases; nucleotides not matched to a gene: 4. The sample was CD4+ or CD8+ T cells sorted from blood, taken in a trial of the OX40 agonist ivuxolimab. The clonotype originates from an adult with an advanced solid tumor such as melanoma, head and neck, liver or kidney cancer. The rearrangement joins TRBV4-3 to TRBJ1-2; TRBD1 agrees at 9 bases. The CDR3: CASSQGGQGVYGYTF. The CDR3 DNA follows: TGCGCCAGCAGCCAAGGGGGACAGGGTGTCTATGGCTACACCTTC.